One sample yielded the 19 T cell receptor beta chains listed below, sequenced in a study of blood T cell repertoires in COVID-19. Data came from immunoSEQ multiplex PCR; TCRdb stores just in-frame clones and leaves some out. This sample yields over 50,000 clones, of which about 91% are seen a single time; under 7.5% belongs to the top ten. Sequencing was performed on peripheral blood. The receptors derive from a man aged 50 or older with active COVID-19.

The gene calls are TRBV7-9 and TRBJ2-3, with D tentatively TRBD2 (5 bases). CDR3 length: 16 amino acids. CDR1 and CDR2 (germline): SEHNR, FQNEAQ (reference sequence). With 2 bases removed from V and 0 bases from J, the gap between germline ends came to 12 bases. The CDR3 loop reads CASSLNAGPSTDTQYF. The DNA for the CDR3 is TGTGCCAGCAGCTTAAACGCGGGTCCTAGCACAGATACGCAGTATTTT.

The chain uses TRBV18 and TRBJ1-1; 7 bases align to TRBD1. Germline V gene data show CDR1 as KGHSH and CDR2 as LQKENI. V trimming: 3 bases; J trimming: 0 bases; junction bases outside the gene matches: 7. This CDR3 is 16 amino acids long. The CDR3, as DNA: TGTGCCAGCTCACCCCAGGGGGTGCGAATGAACACTGAAGCTTTCTTT. As protein: CASSPQGVRMNTEAFF.

The CDR3: CASSPSTSGISNTGELFF. DNA of the CDR3: TGTGCCAGCAGCCCGAGCACTAGCGGGATTTCGAACACCGGGGAGCTGTTTTTT. The chain recombines TRBV28 with TRBJ2-2; 10 bases are shared with TRBD2. J was trimmed by 0 bases and V by 6 bases; bases with no gene match: 10. This CDR3 spans 18 amino acids. Germline CDR1 is MDHEN and CDR2 is SYDVKM.

The chain couples TRBV3-1 (or the pseudogene TRBV3-2) to TRBJ2-2; no clear D. The CDR3 covers 14 residues. CDR1 is LGHDT and CDR2 is YNNKEL in the germline V gene (reference sequence). Deletions cut 6 bases from V and 0 bases from J, with 8 bases between. CDR3 residues: CASRLRTNTGELFF. In DNA form, the CDR3 reads TGTGCCAGCAGACTAAGAACGAACACCGGGGAGCTGTTTTTT.

V gene TRBV18 combines with J gene TRBJ1-1; 7 positions match TRBD1. Unmatched junction bases numbered 6, after V lost 3 bases and J lost 11 bases. Germline V gene data show CDR1 as KGHSH and CDR2 as LQKENI. The CDR3 covers 12 residues. The CDR3 DNA reads TGTGCCAGCTCACCCCCGGGACAGTTCGCTTTCTTT. Its protein product is CASSPPGQFAFF.

V usage is TRBV7-8 and J usage is TRBJ1-3; D may be TRBD1 (5 bases). Germline assignment: CDR1 SGHVS and CDR2 FQNEAQ. This CDR3 has 14 amino acids. V lost 2 bases and J 2 bases, leaving 7 bases between the germline ends. As DNA, the CDR3 is TGTGCCAGCAGCTTAATACAGGCTGGAAACACCATATATTTT. Translating gives CASSLIQAGNTIYF.

The count of this clone is one. The rearrangement links TRBV6-4 to TRBJ1-3, with 7 bases fitting TRBD1. The CDR3 runs 18 residues. V gave up 3 bases and J gave up 1 base; unmatched junction bases: 12. CDR1 and CDR2 from the germline V gene are MRHNA and SNTAGT. CDR3 DNA sequence: TGTGCCAGCAGTGAAAGACAGGGCCTTTCCCTTTCTGGAAACACCATATATTTT. It is translated as CASSERQGLSLSGNTIYF.

This chain uses TRBV10-3 with TRBJ2-5, with a weak D call TRBD1 (5 bases). Germline V lookup: CDR1 ENHRY, CDR2 SYGVKD. V was shortened by 3 bases and J by 2 bases, with 7 bases between the two germline ends. The CDR3 loop spans 13 amino acids. The CDR3 DNA is TGTGCCATCAGTGACTCAGGGCAAGAGACCCAGTACTTC. This translates into CAISDSGQETQYF.

The rearrangement links TRBV30 to TRBJ2-5, with 7 bases identical to TRBD1. Germline V CDR1 and CDR2: GTSNPN, SVGIG (reference sequence). The CDR3 is made up of 16 amino acids. V shed 0 bases, J shed 0 bases, and the junction held 7 bases outside the gene matches. CDR3 nucleotides: TGTGCCTGGAGTGTACTGGACAGGAGCTACCAAGAGACCCAGTACTTC. It yields the protein CAWSVLDRSYQETQYF.

Points on this clone: The junction does not match germline at one end; this may be a read error. The chain links TRBV5-6 to TRBJ2-3, with TRBD1 matching over 9 bases. The CDR3 spans 16 residues. Per the germline V gene, CDR1 is SGHDT and CDR2 is YYEEEE. The CDR3 coding sequence is TGTGCCAGCAGCCCTCAGGGACAGGGCTTCTGGATACGCAGTATCTTT. It is translated as CASSPQGQGFWIRSIF. Based on the CDR3 plus reference TRBV5-6 and TRBJ2-3, the full variable domain is DAGVTQSPTHLIKTRGQQVTLRCSPKSGHDTVSWYQQALGQGPQFIFQYYEEEERQRGNFPDRFSGHQFPNYSSELNVNALLLGDSALYLCASSPQGQGFWIRSIFGPGTRLTVL.

The J gene is TRBJ2-6, the V gene TRBV5-1; TRBD2 matches 8 bases. V shed 7 bases and J 2 bases; nucleotides not matched to a gene: 8. CDR1 and CDR2 (germline): SGHRS, YFSETQ. The length of the CDR3 is 16 residues. The CDR3 reads CASVGGLVAGANVLTF. CDR3 nucleotides: TGCGCCAGCGTAGGGGGACTAGTCGCTGGGGCCAACGTCCTGACTTTC.

The rearrangement links TRBV20-1 to TRBJ2-7, with 7 nucleotides matching TRBD2. J lost 2 bases, V lost 3 bases, and 1 base had no gene match. Per the germline V gene, CDR1 is DFQATT and CDR2 is SNEGSKA (reference sequence). This CDR3 is built from 12 residues. The CDR3 reads CSASAGAYEQYF. DNA for the CDR3: TGCAGTGCTAGTGCGGGGGCCTACGAGCAGTACTTC.

The chain has TRBV9 and TRBJ2-3, with TRBD1 identical over 8 bases. Trimming at V came to 3 bases and at J to 4 bases, leaving 1 base not matched to a gene. CDR1 SGDLS and CDR2 YYNGEE come from the germline V gene. CDR3 length: 13 amino acids. CDR3: CASSGQGSDTQYF. Written as DNA, the CDR3 is TGTGCCAGCAGCGGACAGGGGTCAGATACGCAGTATTTT.

The rearrangement joins TRBV5-6 to TRBJ2-3; 9 bases are shared with TRBD1. This CDR3 spans 15 amino acids. Germline loops: CDR1 SGHDT, CDR2 YYEEEE. V trimming: 1 base; J trimming: 4 bases; junction bases outside the gene matches: 4. The CDR3 coding sequence is TGTGCCAGCAGCTTGAGGGGGACAGGGTCAGATACGCAGTATTTT. Encoded protein: CASSLRGTGSDTQYF.

This chain connects TRBV5-1 to TRBJ2-7, with TRBD2 identical over 7 bases. Trimming took 4 bases from V and 6 from J; bases not matched to a gene: 13. There are 15 residues in the CDR3. The germline gives CDR1 SGHRS, CDR2 YFSETQ. CDR3 in amino acids: CASSLGGTEGVEQYF. The CDR3 DNA reads TGCGCCAGCAGCCTCGGGGGGACCGAAGGGGTCGAGCAGTACTTC.

The rearrangement links TRBV28 to TRBJ1-5; maybe TRBD1 (6 bases). Per germline, CDR1 MDHEN and CDR2 SYDVKM. V was cut by 3 bases and J by 4 bases, with 13 bases left in between. CDR3 length equals 15 residues. The CDR3 nucleotides read TGTGCCAGCAGTTTGCCCCGGACAGTAAATCAGCCCCAGCATTTT. Translated: CASSLPRTVNQPQHF.

This clone was counted a single time. The V and J genes are TRBV5-1 and TRBJ2-2, with D possibly matching TRBD1 (6 bases). Germline CDR1 SGHRS, CDR2 YFSETQ. V was cut by 5 bases and J by 3 bases, with 23 bases left in between. The CDR3 is 18 amino acids. CDR3 nucleotide sequence: TGCGCCAGCAGTTCGTGGAAGTCGACAGGCCAAGACACCGGGGAGCTGTTTTTT. Its protein is CASSSWKSTGQDTGELFF.

The chain recombines TRBV29-1 with TRBJ2-1; 9 nucleotides line up with TRBD2. This CDR3 is 14 amino acids long. Germline lookup yields CDR1 SQVTM and CDR2 ANQGSEA. Trimming cost V 5 bases and J 6 bases; bases outside gene matches: 8. This chain's CDR3 is CSVKPGLAPNEQFF. The CDR3 DNA reads as TGCAGCGTTAAACCGGGACTAGCCCCCAATGAGCAGTTCTTC.

This clone was counted once. This chain links TRBV10-2 with TRBJ2-5, with a tentative D call TRBD2 (7 bases). The V gene lost 0 bases and the J gene lost 10 bases, with 24 bases spanning the gap. The CDR3 has 17 amino acids. Germline CDR1 is WSHSY and CDR2 is SAAADI. CDR3 coding DNA: TGCGCCAGCAGTGAGTCGAGAAGGACTAGGGGGACGGGGGACCAGTACTTC. It encodes CASSESRRTRGTGDQYF.